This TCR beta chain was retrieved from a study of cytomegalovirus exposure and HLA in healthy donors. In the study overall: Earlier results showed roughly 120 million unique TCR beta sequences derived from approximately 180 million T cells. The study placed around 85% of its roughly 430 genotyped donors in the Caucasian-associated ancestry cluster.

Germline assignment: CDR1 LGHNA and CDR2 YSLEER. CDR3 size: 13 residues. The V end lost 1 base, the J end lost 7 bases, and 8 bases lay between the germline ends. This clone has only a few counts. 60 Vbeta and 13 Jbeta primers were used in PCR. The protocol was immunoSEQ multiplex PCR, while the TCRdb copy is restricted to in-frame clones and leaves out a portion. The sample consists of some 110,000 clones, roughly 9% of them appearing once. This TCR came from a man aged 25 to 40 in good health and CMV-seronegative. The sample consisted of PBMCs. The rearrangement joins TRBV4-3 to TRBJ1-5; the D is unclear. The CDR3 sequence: CASSQGGGQPQHF. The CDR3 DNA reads TGCGCCAGCAGCCAAGGGGGAGGACAGCCCCAGCATTTT.